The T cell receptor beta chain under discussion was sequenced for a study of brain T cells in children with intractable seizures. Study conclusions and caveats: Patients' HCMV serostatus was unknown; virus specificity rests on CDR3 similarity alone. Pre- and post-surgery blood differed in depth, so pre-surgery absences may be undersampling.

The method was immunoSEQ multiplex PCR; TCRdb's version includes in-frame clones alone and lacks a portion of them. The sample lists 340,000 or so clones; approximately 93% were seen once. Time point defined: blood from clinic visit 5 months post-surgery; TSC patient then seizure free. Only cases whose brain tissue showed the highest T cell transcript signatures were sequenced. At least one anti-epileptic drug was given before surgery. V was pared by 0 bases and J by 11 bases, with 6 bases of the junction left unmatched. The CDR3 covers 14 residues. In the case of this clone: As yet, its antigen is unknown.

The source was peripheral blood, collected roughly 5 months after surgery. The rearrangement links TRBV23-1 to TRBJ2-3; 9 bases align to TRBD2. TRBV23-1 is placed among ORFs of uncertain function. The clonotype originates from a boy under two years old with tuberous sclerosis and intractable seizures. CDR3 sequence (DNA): TGCGCCAGCAGTCAATCGTTCCTAGCGGGGCTGCAGTATTTT. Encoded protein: CASSQSFLAGLQYF.